Below are 20 T cell receptor beta chains sequenced from a single sample in a study of blood T cells in healthy people across ages. A J-beta primer mix and a sample-barcoded 5' primer were used in a second PCR of roughly 7 to 12 cycles. MiXCR, run by TCRdb on the 5' RACE reads, gives a single entry per CDR3 protein. The sample lists 550,000 to 600,000 distinct CDR3 sequences, 25% to 30% seen once, with under 20% in the top ten. Sequences were obtained from blood. The receptors were sampled from a woman in her 70s in good health.

Only a few counts were recorded for this clonotype. V is TRBV4-3 and J is TRBJ2-1; TRBD1 matches at 8 bases. V trimming: 0 bases; J trimming: 6 bases; junction bases outside the gene matches: 10. Germline values: CDR1 LGHNA, CDR2 YSLEER. CDR3 length equals 17 residues. The DNA for the CDR3 is TGCGCCAGCAGCCAAGATCTGGGGATTACAGGGGGCAATGAGCAGTTCTTC. Amino acids: CASSQDLGITGGNEQFF.

There are a few counts of this clonotype. The J gene is TRBJ2-2, the V gene TRBV18; D is uncertain. Trimming took 3 bases from V and 6 from J, leaving 11 bases between them. Germline lookup yields CDR1 KGHSH and CDR2 LQKENI. CDR3 length: 14 residues. The CDR3 is CASSPTVDSGELFF. DNA for the CDR3: TGTGCCAGCTCACCCACTGTGGATTCCGGGGAGCTGTTTTTT.

This sequence joins TRBV7-9 and TRBJ1-4; 7 positions match TRBD1. CDR1 is SEHNR, CDR2 FQNEAQ, per germline (reference sequence). The junction had 6 bases not matched to a gene; V was cut back by 3 bases and J by 8 bases. This CDR3 comprises 14 residues. CDR3 region: CASSLREQGEKLFF. The CDR3 DNA sequence: TGTGCCAGCAGCTTGAGAGAACAGGGGGAAAAACTGTTTTTT.

This clonotype was detected only a few times. The chain combines TRBV4-3 with TRBJ2-7, with TRBD2 matching over 8 bases. V gave up 1 base and J gave up 1 base; unmatched junction bases: 3. The CDR3 is made up of 15 amino acids. Germline loops: CDR1 LGHNA, CDR2 YSLEER. For the CDR3, the DNA is TGCGCCAGCAGCCAAGTCGCGGGGGGTTCCTACGAGCAGTACTTC. Translation gives CASSQVAGGSYEQYF.

The V gene is TRBV5-5, the J gene TRBJ2-5, with D perhaps matching TRBD2 (5 bases). Trimming took 4 bases from V and 1 from J, leaving 8 bases between them. The CDR3 contains 13 residues. Germline loops: CDR1 SGHKS, CDR2 YYEKEE (reference sequence). The CDR3 region is CASSTGTQETQYF. CDR3 coding DNA: TGTGCCAGCAGCACGGGAACCCAAGAGACCCAGTACTTC.

There are many counts of this clonotype. The V call is TRBV5-1, the J call TRBJ1-1; maybe TRBD1 (6 bases). This CDR3 is 15 amino acids long. Trimming left V 3 bases short and J 0 bases short, with 12 bases between. Germline V lookup: CDR1 SGHRS, CDR2 YFSETQ. CDR3 amino acids: CASSSGTTMNTEAFF. The CDR3 DNA follows: TGCGCCAGCAGCTCCGGGACAACCATGAACACTGAAGCTTTCTTT.

The gene calls are TRBV7-2 and TRBJ2-3; 11 bases agree with TRBD2. Germline V gene data show CDR1 as SGHTA and CDR2 as FQGNSA. CDR3 size: 18 residues. The V gene end was trimmed by 5 bases and the J gene end by 9 bases; junction bases not matched to a gene: 19. The CDR3 DNA is TGTGCCAGCAGCCCGCGGACTAGCGGGTCCTTGTGGAGGATAACGCAGTATTTT. Translated: CASSPRTSGSLWRITQYF.

This clonotype was detected a few times. Germline and junction disagree at one end, which may indicate a read error. This chain's CDR3 is CASSPWTGSREKLLF. The CDR3 DNA reads as TGCGCCAGCAGCCCGTGGACAGGCTCTAGAGAAAAACTGCTTTTT. The chain couples TRBV5-1 to TRBJ1-4; the match to TRBD1 covers 7 bases. Germline V gives CDR1 SGHRS, CDR2 YFSETQ. This CDR3 is 15 amino acids long.

Points on this clonotype: One end of the junction is discordant with germline, which a read error may explain. The chain combines TRBV7-9 with TRBJ2-2; 8 bases agree with TRBD2. Germline assignment: CDR1 SEHNR and CDR2 FQNEAQ (reference sequence). The CDR3 runs 15 residues. CDR3 in amino acids: CATSLSGGNTGELFF. CDR3 DNA: TGTGCCACCAGCTTGAGCGGGGGGAACACCGGGGAGCTGTTTTTT.

Points on this clonotype: A junction end diverges from the germline sequence, so it may reflect a read error. The chain carries TRBV5-6 and TRBJ1-2; D not resolved. This CDR3 is 15 amino acids long. Germline CDR1 is SGHDT and CDR2 is YYEEEE. The CDR3 DNA reads as TGTGCCAGCAGCTTGGCCCCCGCGGCCGGCTATGGCTACATCTTC. Encoded protein: CASSLAPAAGYGYIF.

This clonotype was detected only a few times. V and J are TRBV29-1 and TRBJ2-1, with 7 nucleotides matching TRBD2. Trimming took 8 bases from V and 9 from J; bases not matched to a gene: 4. CDR1 and CDR2 (germline): SQVTM, ANQGSEA. This CDR3 has 10 amino acids. Here the CDR3 reads CSYWEGEQFF. The CDR3 DNA reads as TGCAGCTATTGGGAGGGTGAGCAGTTCTTC.

The chain links TRBV29-1 to TRBJ2-7; D unclear. CDR1 and CDR2 (germline): SQVTM, ANQGSEA. The CDR3 has 12 amino acids. The V end was cut by 4 bases, the J end by 2 bases, with 9 bases between. As DNA, the CDR3 is TGCAGCGTTGGGAGCTTCGCCTACGAGCAGTACTTC. It yields the protein CSVGSFAYEQYF.

In its sample, this clonotype was seen a few times. The rearrangement links TRBV7-9 to TRBJ2-7; the D gene is possibly TRBD2 (5 bases). Germline CDR1 reads SEHNR; CDR2 reads FQNEAQ (reference sequence). V was clipped by 0 bases and J by 7 bases, with 10 bases between them. CDR3 length: 13 residues. The CDR3 DNA reads TGTGCCAGCAGCTTAGCGCTAGGACTGGAGCAGTACTTC. Its protein product is CASSLALGLEQYF.

This clonotype appeared many times. The V call is TRBV3-1, the J call TRBJ2-1; 11 bases agree with TRBD1. Unmatched junction bases numbered 5, after V lost 3 bases and J lost 7 bases. Germline V gives CDR1 LGHDT, CDR2 YNNKEL (reference sequence). The CDR3 is made up of 15 amino acids. The DNA of the CDR3 is TGTGCCAGCAGCCACGGGACAGGGGGTCGAAATGAGCAGTTCTTC. The encoded protein is CASSHGTGGRNEQFF.

This chain links TRBV6-6 with TRBJ1-2, with a possible D match to TRBD1 (5 bases). Germline CDR1 reads MNHNY; CDR2 reads SVGAGI (reference sequence). Deletions cut 6 bases from V and 2 bases from J, with 16 bases between. This CDR3 spans 15 amino acids. The chain's CDR3 is CASRQEMTANYGYTF. CDR3 nucleotide sequence: TGTGCCAGCAGACAGGAGATGACAGCCAACTATGGCTACACCTTC.

CDR3 residues: CASSLDGLGQTNYGYTF. The DNA for the CDR3 is TGCGCCAGCAGCTTGGACGGCCTAGGCCAGACTAACTATGGCTACACCTTC. The chain uses TRBV5-1 and TRBJ1-2, with D unclear. The V end lost 0 bases, the J end lost 0 bases, and 15 bases lay between the germline ends. The germline CDR1 and CDR2 sequences are SGHRS and YFSETQ. This CDR3 has 17 amino acids.

This clonotype showed up just a few times. This CDR3 is CASSSSALNTEAFF. CDR3 nucleotide sequence: TGTGCCAGCAGCTCGAGTGCTTTGAACACTGAAGCTTTCTTT. The chain has TRBV7-2 and TRBJ1-1; D is unclear. CDR1 and CDR2 from the germline V gene are SGHTA and FQGNSA. The CDR3 runs to 14 residues. Trimming shortened V by 4 bases and J by 0 bases, and 9 bases separated the two germline ends. The full variable domain, rest sourced from reference TRBV7-2 and TRBJ1-1, is GAGVSQSPSNKVTEKGKDVELRCDPISGHTALYWYRQSLGQGLEFLIYFQGNSAPDKSGLPSDRFSAERTGGSVSTLTIQRTQQEDSAVYLCASSSSALNTEAFFGQGTRLTVV.

To note about this clonotype: Because the CDR3's place on the DNA is in doubt, the DNA is left out and the CDR3 is given as listed by TCRdb. The V and J genes are TRBV7-5 and TRBJ2-5; the table gives TRBD2 as D, unverified against the DNA. TRBV7-5 is flagged as a pseudogene. A total of 17 residues make up the CDR3, ends included. The CDR3 reads CISVPEGGVGRRNEQFF.

CDR3 loop: CASSQVWGIEGETQYF. CDR3 bases: TGTGCCAGCAGCCAAGTATGGGGGATTGAAGGGGAGACCCAGTACTTC. This sequence joins TRBV14 and TRBJ2-5; D is possibly TRBD1 or TRBD2 (5 bases each). Germline V gene lookup returns CDR1 SGHDN and CDR2 FVKESK. The CDR3 length is 16 residues. V was cut by 1 base and J by 5 bases, with 17 bases left in between.

This chain uses TRBV2 with TRBJ2-2; D uncertain. This CDR3 contains 15 residues. V gave up 7 bases and J gave up 0 bases, with 12 bases separating them. Looked up from germline, CDR1 is SNHLY and CDR2 is FYNNEI. The CDR3 sequence is CASMNQFANTGELFF. The CDR3 bases are TGTGCCAGCATGAACCAGTTCGCGAACACCGGGGAGCTGTTTTTT.